This T cell receptor beta chain comes out of a study of shared clonotypes between healthy human individuals. Study details: The people who gave samples were a couple of women and three men aged 18 to 49.

Naive CD45RA+ and memory CD45RA-negative subsets were split from CD4+ cells. Sequenced by immunoSEQ multiplex PCR; TCRdb stores in-frame clones only, minus some. The table shows roughly 1,500,000 clones, with around 98% occurring only once. The CDR3 consists of 14 residues. Germline CDR1 SGHDN, CDR2 FVKESK. V gave up 5 bases and J gave up 15 bases, with 23 bases separating them. The sequence derives from a man aged 30 to 39 in good health. Sequencing was performed on naive CD4+ T cells sorted from blood. Subset noted: CD45RA+ positively selected. The genes are TRBV14 and TRBJ2-1, with TRBD1 as a possible D gene (7 bases). CDR3 bases: TGTGCCAGCAGCGAAAGACGGACAGGAGGGAGTCGGTTCTTC. It is translated as CASSERRTGGSRFF.